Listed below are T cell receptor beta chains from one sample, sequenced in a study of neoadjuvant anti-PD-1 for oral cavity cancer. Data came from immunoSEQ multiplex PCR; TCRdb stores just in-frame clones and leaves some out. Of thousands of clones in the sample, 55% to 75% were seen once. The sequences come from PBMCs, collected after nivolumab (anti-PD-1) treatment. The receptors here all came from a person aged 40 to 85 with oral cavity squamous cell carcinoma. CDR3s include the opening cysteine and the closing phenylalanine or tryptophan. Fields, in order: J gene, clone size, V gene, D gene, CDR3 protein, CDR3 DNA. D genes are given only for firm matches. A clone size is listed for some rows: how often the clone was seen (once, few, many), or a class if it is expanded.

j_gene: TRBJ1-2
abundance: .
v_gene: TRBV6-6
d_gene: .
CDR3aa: CASSDLTGGGYTF
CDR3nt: TGTGCCAGCAGTGACTTGACAGGTGGAGGCTACACCTTC

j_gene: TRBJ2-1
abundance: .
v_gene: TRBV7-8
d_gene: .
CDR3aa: CASSLNPARNNEQFF
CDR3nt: TGTGCCAGCAGCTTAAATCCGGCACGGAACAATGAGCAGTTCTTC

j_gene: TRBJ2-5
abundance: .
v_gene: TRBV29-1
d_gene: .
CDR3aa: CSVEYETQYF
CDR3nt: TGCAGCGTTGAATACGAGACCCAGTACTTC

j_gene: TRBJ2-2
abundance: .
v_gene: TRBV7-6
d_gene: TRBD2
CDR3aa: CASSHKSGVTGELFF
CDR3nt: TGTGCCAGCAGCCATAAAAGCGGGGTGACCGGGGAGCTGTTTTTT

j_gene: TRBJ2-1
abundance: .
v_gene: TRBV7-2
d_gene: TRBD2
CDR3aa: CASSAALTSGGADEQFF
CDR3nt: TGTGCCAGCAGCGCTGCACTAACTAGCGGGGGGGCAGATGAGCAGTTCTTC

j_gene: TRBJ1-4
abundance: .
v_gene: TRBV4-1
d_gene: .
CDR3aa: CASSPQSGFATNEKLFF
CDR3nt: TGCGCCAGCAGCCCACAATCGGGGTTCGCAACTAATGAAAAACTGTTTTTT

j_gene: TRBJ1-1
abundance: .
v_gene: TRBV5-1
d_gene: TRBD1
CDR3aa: CASSSGQVLLNTEAFF
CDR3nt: TGCGCCAGCAGCTCGGGACAGGTTCTTTTGAACACTGAAGCTTTCTTT

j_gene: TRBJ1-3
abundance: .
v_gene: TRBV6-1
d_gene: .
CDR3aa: CASHSSGNTIYF
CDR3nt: TGTGCCAGCCACTCCTCCGGAAACACCATATATTTT

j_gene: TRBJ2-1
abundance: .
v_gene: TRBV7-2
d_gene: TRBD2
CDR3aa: CASSRGPLAGGHEQFF
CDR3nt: TGTGCCAGCAGCCGAGGCCCCCTAGCGGGGGGGCATGAGCAGTTCTTC

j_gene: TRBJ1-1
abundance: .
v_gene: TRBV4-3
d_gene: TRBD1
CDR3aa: CASSQDQQGSAFF
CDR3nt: TGCGCCAGCAGCCAAGATCAACAGGGGTCAGCTTTCTTT

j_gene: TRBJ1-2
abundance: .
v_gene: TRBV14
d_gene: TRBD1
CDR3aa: CASSPSAGQYNYGYTF
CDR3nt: TGTGCCAGCAGCCCCTCAGCGGGACAGTATAACTATGGCTACACCTTC

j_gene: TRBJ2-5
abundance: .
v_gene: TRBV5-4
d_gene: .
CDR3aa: CASSQISYGQETQYF
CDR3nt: TGTGCCAGCAGCCAGATAAGTTACGGCCAAGAGACCCAGTACTTC

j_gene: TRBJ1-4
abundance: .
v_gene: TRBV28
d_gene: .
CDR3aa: CASSSGATNEKLFF
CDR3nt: TGTGCCAGCAGTTCAGGGGCAACTAATGAAAAACTGTTTTTT

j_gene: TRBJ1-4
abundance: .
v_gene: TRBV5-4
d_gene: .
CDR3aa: CASSNIATNEKLFF
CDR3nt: TGTGCCAGCAGCAATATAGCCACTAATGAAAAACTGTTTTTT

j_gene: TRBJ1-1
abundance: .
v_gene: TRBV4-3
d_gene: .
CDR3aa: CASSQVTSNSEAFF
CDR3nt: TGCGCCAGCAGCCAAGTCACATCCAATTCTGAAGCTTTCTTT

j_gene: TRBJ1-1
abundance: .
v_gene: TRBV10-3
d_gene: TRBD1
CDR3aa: CATADRASPEAFF
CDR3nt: TGTGCCACCGCAGACAGGGCTTCACCTGAAGCTTTCTTT

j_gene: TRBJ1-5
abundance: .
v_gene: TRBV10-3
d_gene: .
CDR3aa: CAISESRRGFSNQPQHF
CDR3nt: TGTGCCATCAGTGAGTCGCGAAGGGGATTTAGCAATCAGCCCCAGCATTTT

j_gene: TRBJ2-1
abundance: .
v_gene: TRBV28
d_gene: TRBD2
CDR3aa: CASSASGGALREQFF
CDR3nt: TGTGCCAGCAGCGCTAGCGGGGGGGCCTTGAGGGAGCAGTTCTTC

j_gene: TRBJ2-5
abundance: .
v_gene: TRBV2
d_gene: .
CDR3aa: CASHVSLARETQYF
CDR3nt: TGTGCCAGCCACGTCTCGCTAGCAAGGGAGACCCAGTACTTC

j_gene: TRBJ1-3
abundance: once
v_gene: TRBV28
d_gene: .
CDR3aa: CASSLSHSGNTIYF
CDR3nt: TGTGCCAGCAGTTTATCGCACTCTGGAAACACCATATATTTT

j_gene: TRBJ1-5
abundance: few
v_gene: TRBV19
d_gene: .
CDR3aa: CASSIRDGSNQPQHF
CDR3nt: TGTGCCAGTAGTATCCGGGACGGATCCAATCAGCCCCAGCATTTT

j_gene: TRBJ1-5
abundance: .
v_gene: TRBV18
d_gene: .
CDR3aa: CASSSTIDSNQPQHF
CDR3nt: TGTGCCAGCTCATCGACGATAGATAGCAATCAGCCCCAGCATTTT

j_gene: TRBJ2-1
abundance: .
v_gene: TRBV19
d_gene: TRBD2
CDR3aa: CASRRTSGGAYNEQFF
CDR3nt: TGTGCCAGTAGACGGACTAGCGGCGGGGCGTACAATGAGCAGTTCTTC

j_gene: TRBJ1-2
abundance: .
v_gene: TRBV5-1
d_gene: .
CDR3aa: CASSSGILYGYTF
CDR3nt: TGCGCCAGCAGCTCCGGGATTTTGTATGGCTACACCTTC

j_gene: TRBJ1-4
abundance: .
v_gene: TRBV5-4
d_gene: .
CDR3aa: CASSRGAGANEKLFF
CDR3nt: TGTGCCAGCAGCAGGGGGGCGGGTGCTAATGAAAAACTGTTTTTT

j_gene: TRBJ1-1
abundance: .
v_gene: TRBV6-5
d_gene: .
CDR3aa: CASSRTGNTEAFF
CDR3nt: TGTGCCAGCAGTCGCACAGGGAACACTGAAGCTTTCTTT

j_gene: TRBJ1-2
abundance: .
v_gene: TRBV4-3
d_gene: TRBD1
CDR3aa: CASSQDQQGGGYTF
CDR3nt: TGCGCCAGCAGCCAAGATCAACAGGGGGGCGGCTACACCTTC

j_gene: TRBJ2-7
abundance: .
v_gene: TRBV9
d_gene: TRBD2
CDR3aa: CASSVTSGVPYEQYF
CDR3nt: TGTGCCAGCAGCGTCACTAGCGGGGTGCCCTACGAGCAGTACTTC

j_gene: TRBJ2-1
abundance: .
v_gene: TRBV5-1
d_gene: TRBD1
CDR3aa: CASSLATGVLGEQFF
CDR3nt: TGCGCCAGCAGCTTGGCGACAGGGGTCCTTGGGGAGCAGTTCTTC

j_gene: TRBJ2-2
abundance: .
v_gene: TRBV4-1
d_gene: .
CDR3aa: CASSQDFRTNTGELFF
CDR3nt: TGCGCCAGCAGCCAAGATTTTCGAACGAACACCGGGGAGCTGTTTTTT

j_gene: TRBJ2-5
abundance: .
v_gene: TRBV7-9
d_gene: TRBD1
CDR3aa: CASSQRQGARETQYF
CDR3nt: TGTGCCAGCAGCCAAAGACAGGGGGCGAGGGAGACCCAGTACTTC

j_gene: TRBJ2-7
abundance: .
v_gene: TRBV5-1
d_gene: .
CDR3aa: CASSFLGLSYEQYF
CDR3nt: TGCGCCAGCAGCTTCCTTGGACTGTCCTACGAGCAGTACTTC

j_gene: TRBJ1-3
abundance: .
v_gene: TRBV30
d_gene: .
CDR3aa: CAWSVIFASGNTIYF
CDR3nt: TGTGCCTGGAGTGTTATTTTCGCTTCTGGAAACACCATATATTTT

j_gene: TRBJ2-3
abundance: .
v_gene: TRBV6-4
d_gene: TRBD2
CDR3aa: CASSDLAGGPDTQYF
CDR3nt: TGTGCCAGCAGTGACTTAGCGGGGGGGCCAGATACGCAGTATTTT

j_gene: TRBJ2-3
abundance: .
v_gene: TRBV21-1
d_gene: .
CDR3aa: CASTQGRAAVVTDTQYF
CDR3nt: TGTGCCAGCACCCAGGGGCGGGCAGCTGTCGTCACAGATACGCAGTATTTT

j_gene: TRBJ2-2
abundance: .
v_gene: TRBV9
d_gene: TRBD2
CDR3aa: CASSVPGGRDTGELFF
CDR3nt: TGTGCCAGCAGCGTACCCGGGGGGAGGGACACCGGGGAGCTGTTTTTT

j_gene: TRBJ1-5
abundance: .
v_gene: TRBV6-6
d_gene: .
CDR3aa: CASTPAREGSPQHF
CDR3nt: TGTGCCAGTACCCCCGCGCGGGAGGGTAGTCCCCAGCATTTT

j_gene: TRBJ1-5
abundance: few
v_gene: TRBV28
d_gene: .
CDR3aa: CASSLNPNQPQHF
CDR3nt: TGTGCCAGCAGTTTAAATCCAAATCAGCCCCAGCATTTT

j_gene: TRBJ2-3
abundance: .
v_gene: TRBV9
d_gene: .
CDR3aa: CASSVRRLTTDTQYF
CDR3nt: TGTGCCAGCAGCGTCAGACGGTTAACTACAGATACGCAGTATTTT

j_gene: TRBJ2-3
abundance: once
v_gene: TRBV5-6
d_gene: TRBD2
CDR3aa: CASRGLAGLDTQYF
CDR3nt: TGTGCCAGCAGGGGACTAGCGGGGTTAGATACGCAGTATTTT

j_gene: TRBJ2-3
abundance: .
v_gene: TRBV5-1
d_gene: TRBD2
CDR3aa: CASSLATSGGSTDTQYF
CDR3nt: TGCGCCAGCAGCTTGGCCACTAGCGGGGGGTCTACAGATACGCAGTATTTT

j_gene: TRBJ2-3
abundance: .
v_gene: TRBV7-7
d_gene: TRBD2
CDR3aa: CASSLGASGGTDTQYF
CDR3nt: TGTGCCAGCAGCTTAGGGGCTAGCGGGGGAACAGATACGCAGTATTTT

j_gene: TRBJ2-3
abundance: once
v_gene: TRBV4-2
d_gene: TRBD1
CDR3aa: CASSQNEGATDTQYF
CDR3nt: TGTGCCAGCAGCCAAAACGAGGGGGCCACAGATACGCAGTATTTT

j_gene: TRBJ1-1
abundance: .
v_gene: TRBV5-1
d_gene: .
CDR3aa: CASSLGSGQLNTEAFF
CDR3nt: TGCGCCAGCAGCTTGGGATCGGGGCAGTTGAACACTGAAGCTTTCTTT

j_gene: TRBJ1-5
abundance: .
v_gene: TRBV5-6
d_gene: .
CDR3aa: CASSLMGHHDNQPQHF
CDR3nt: TGTGCCAGCAGCTTAATGGGACACCACGACAATCAGCCCCAGCATTTT

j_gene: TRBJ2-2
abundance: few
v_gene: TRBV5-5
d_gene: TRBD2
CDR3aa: CASSSGLAGAGELFF
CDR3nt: TGTGCCAGCAGCTCAGGACTAGCTGGAGCCGGGGAGCTGTTTTTT

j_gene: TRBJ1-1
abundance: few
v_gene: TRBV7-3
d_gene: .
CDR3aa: CASSSTPNTEAFF
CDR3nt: TGTGCCAGCAGCTCGACACCGAACACTGAAGCTTTCTTT

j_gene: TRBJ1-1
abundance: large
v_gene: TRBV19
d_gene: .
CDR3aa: CASSIWGDGDTEAFF
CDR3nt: TGTGCCAGTAGTATATGGGGCGATGGGGACACTGAAGCTTTCTTT

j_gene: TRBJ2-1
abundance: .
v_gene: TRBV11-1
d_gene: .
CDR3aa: CASSQGAANEQFF
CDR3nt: TGTGCCAGCAGTCAAGGGGCTGCCAATGAGCAGTTCTTC

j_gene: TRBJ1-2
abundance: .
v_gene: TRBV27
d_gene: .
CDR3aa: CASSSSSGDLSYGYTF
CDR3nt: TGTGCCAGCAGTTCGTCTTCCGGGGATTTATCCTATGGCTACACCTTC

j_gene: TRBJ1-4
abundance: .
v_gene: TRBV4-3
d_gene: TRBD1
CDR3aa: CASSHNLGQGEKLFF
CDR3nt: TGCGCCAGCAGCCATAACTTAGGACAGGGGGAAAAACTGTTTTTT

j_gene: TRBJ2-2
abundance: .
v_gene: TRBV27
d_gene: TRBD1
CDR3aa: CASSPGTGGPSGELFF
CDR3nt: TGTGCCAGCAGCCCGGGGACAGGGGGCCCGTCCGGGGAGCTGTTTTTT

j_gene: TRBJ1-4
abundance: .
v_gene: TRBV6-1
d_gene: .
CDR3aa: CASSSGPTNEKLFF
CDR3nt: TGTGCCAGCAGCTCAGGCCCTACAAATGAAAAACTGTTTTTT

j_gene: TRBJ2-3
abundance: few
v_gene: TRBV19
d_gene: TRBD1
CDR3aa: CASTPTGTTDTQYF
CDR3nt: TGTGCCAGTACCCCGACAGGGACCACAGATACGCAGTATTTT

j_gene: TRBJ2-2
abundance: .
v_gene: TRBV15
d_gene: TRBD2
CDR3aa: CATQFTSGGALTGELFF
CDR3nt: TGTGCCACCCAATTTACTAGCGGGGGGGCCCTCACCGGGGAGCTGTTTTTT